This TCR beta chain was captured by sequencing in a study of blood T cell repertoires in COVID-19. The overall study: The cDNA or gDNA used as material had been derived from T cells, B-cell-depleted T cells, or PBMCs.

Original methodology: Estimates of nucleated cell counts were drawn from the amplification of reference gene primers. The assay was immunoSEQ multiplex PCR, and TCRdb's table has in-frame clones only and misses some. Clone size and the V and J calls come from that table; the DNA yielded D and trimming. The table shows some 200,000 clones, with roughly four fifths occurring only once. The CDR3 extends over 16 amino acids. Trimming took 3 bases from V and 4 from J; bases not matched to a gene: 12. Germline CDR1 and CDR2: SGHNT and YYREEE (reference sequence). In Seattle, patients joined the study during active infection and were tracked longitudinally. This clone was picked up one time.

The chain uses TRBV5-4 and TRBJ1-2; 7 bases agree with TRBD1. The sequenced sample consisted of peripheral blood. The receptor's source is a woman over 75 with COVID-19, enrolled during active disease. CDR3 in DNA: TGTGCCAGCAGCTCCGGGACAGTCGGGGCCCTCTATGGCTACACCTTC. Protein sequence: CASSSGTVGALYGYTF.